This passage covers 30 T cell receptor beta chains from one sample sequenced in a study of shared clonotypes between healthy human individuals. Sequencing was performed with immunoSEQ multiplex PCR; in TCRdb, only in-frame clones are kept and a portion is missing. The sample lists roughly 410,000 clones; 96% were seen once. What was sequenced was memory CD8+ T cells sorted from blood. Subset: CD45RO+ cells pooled with CCR7-negative TemRA cells. The receptors come from a young man in good health.

This clone was observed a single time. This chain joins TRBV6-1 and TRBJ2-1, with 10 positions matching TRBD2. V trimming: 7 bases; J trimming: 3 bases; junction bases outside the gene matches: 3. This CDR3 region has 14 residues. CDR1 is MNHNS, CDR2 SASEGT, per germline. CDR3 sequence reads: CASIRTSGYNEQFF. CDR3 DNA sequence: TGTGCCAGCATAAGGACTAGCGGCTACAATGAGCAGTTCTTC.

This chain uses TRBV28 with TRBJ2-7, with D possibly matching TRBD2 (6 bases). The V gene's germline CDR1 is MDHEN and CDR2 SYDVKM. This CDR3 region has 15 residues. V lost 2 bases and J 0 bases, leaving 11 bases between the germline ends. This chain's CDR3 is CASSLPSVSSYEQYF. The DNA for the CDR3 is TGTGCCAGCAGTTTACCTAGCGTATCCTCCTACGAGCAGTACTTC.

The rearrangement joins TRBV29-1 to TRBJ1-1; no clear D. This CDR3 has 14 amino acids. Germline values: CDR1 SQVTM, CDR2 ANQGSEA. V lost 1 base and J 4 bases, leaving 13 bases between the germline ends. DNA for the CDR3: TGCAGCGTTGAAGCGAAGGGCGGAGGCACTGAAGCTTTCTTT. It yields the protein CSVEAKGGGTEAFF. The variable domain in full, completed from reference TRBV29-1 and TRBJ1-1, reads SAVISQKPSRDICQRGTSLTIQCQVDSQVTMMFWYRQQPGQSLTLIATANQGSEATYESGFVIDKFPISRPNLTFSTLTVSNMSPEDSSIYLCSVEAKGGGTEAFFGQGTRLTVV.

The chain recombines TRBV27 with TRBJ2-2; 7 bases align to TRBD2. The CDR3 extends over 18 amino acids. The germline CDR1 and CDR2 sequences are MNHEY and SMNVEV (reference sequence). V trimming: 6 bases; J trimming: 5 bases; junction bases outside the gene matches: 18. CDR3 residues: CASRRRKLATGRTGELFF. CDR3 nucleotide sequence: TGTGCCAGCAGGCGAAGGAAACTAGCGACTGGGCGAACCGGGGAGCTGTTTTTT.

The sample holds a few counts of this clone. The chain carries TRBV7-9 and TRBJ2-3, with D possibly matching TRBD2 (5 bases). Germline-derived CDR1 and CDR2 are SEHNR and FQNEAQ (reference sequence). This CDR3 contains 14 residues. V was shortened by 3 bases and J by 1 base, with 8 bases between the two germline ends. CDR3 DNA sequence: TGTGCCAGCAGCTTGGAGGCTCGCACAGATACGCAGTATTTT. Protein sequence: CASSLEARTDTQYF. Drawing the rest from reference TRBV7-9 and TRBJ2-3, the complete variable domain is DTGVSQNPRHKITKRGQNVTFRCDPISEHNRLYWYRQTLGQGPEFLTYFQNEAQLEKSRLLSDRFSAERPKGSFSTLEIQRTEQGDSAMYLCASSLEARTDTQYFGPGTRLTVL.

This chain uses TRBV7-9 with TRBJ2-3; D call uncertain. The germline gives CDR1 SEHNR, CDR2 FQNEAQ (reference sequence). CDR3 size: 10 residues. V dropped 5 bases and J dropped 3 bases, with 0 bases sitting between them. CDR3: CASSTDTQYF. The CDR3 DNA reads TGTGCCAGCAGCACAGATACGCAGTATTTT.

The V call is TRBV19, the J call TRBJ2-3; TRBD2 aligns across 9 bases. The CDR3 consists of 15 residues. CDR1 and CDR2 from the germline V gene are LNHDA and SQIVND (reference sequence). J lost 2 bases, V lost 6 bases, and 6 bases had no gene match. The CDR3 region is CASRGSGSSTDTQYF. In DNA, the CDR3 is TGTGCCAGTAGGGGTAGCGGGAGTTCCACAGATACGCAGTATTTT.

Comments on this clone: The sample holds other DNA sequences that translate to the same CDR3. The chain combines TRBV28 with TRBJ2-3; no reliable D call. This CDR3 is built from 11 residues. V lost 1 base and J lost 4, with 0 bases in between. Germline V gene data show CDR1 as MDHEN and CDR2 as SYDVKM. CDR3 bases: TGTGCCAGCAGTTTATCAGATACGCAGTATTTT. Translating gives CASSLSDTQYF.

The rearrangement links TRBV28 to TRBJ2-3; 13 positions match TRBD2. The ends lost 4 bases at V and 4 bases at J; junction bases unmatched: 14. The CDR3 spans 19 residues. CDR1 is MDHEN and CDR2 is SYDVKM in the germline V gene. The CDR3 bases are TGTGCCAGCAGTTCACCCGCCCGACTAGCGGGAGGTAACGCAGATACGCAGTATTTT. It is translated as CASSSPARLAGGNADTQYF.

This chain connects TRBV14 to TRBJ2-6; D unresolved. The V and J ends lost 3 bases and 2 bases respectively, with 14 bases between them. Germline V gene sequence: CDR1 SGHDN, CDR2 FVKESK. This CDR3 has 17 residues. CDR3 in amino acids: CASSHYPRGPGANVLTF. The CDR3 nucleotides read TGTGCCAGCAGCCACTACCCAAGAGGTCCTGGGGCCAACGTCCTGACTTTC.

This clone appeared a single time. The gene calls are TRBV6-1 and TRBJ2-3; TRBD1 aligns across 9 bases. The CDR3 runs 16 residues. The germline V gene has CDR1 MNHNS and CDR2 SASEGT. Trimming removed 4 bases from V and 1 base from J; junction bases left unmatched: 6. CDR3 sequence (DNA): TGTGCCAGCAGTGCCGGGACAGGGAAAGGCACAGATACGCAGTATTTT. It specifies CASSAGTGKGTDTQYF.

The chain has TRBV19 and TRBJ2-4; tentatively, D is TRBD2 (5 bases). This CDR3 is built from 16 residues. Trimming left V 3 bases short and J 0 bases short, with 12 bases between. Germline V lookup: CDR1 LNHDA, CDR2 SQIVND (reference sequence). CDR3 amino acids: CASSINQRIAKNIQYF. The DNA of the CDR3 is TGTGCCAGTAGTATTAACCAGCGGATAGCCAAAAACATTCAGTACTTC.

The chain combines TRBV27 with TRBJ2-7; 11 bases align to TRBD2. CDR1 is MNHEY, CDR2 SMNVEV, per germline (reference sequence). This CDR3 comprises 15 residues. V lost 0 bases to trimming and J lost 5 bases; unmatched junction nucleotides: 3. Here the CDR3 DNA reads TGTGCCAGCAGTTTATCGGGACTAGCGGTCCACGAGCAGTACTTC. Protein product: CASSLSGLAVHEQYF.

The genes are TRBV11-1 and TRBJ2-3; 11 bases map to TRBD2. The V gene end was trimmed by 4 bases and the J gene end by 1 base; junction bases not matched to a gene: 10. Germline assignment: CDR1 SGHAT and CDR2 FQDESV (reference sequence). There are 18 residues in the CDR3. The CDR3 protein is CASSYPGTSGRRTDTQYF. In DNA form, the CDR3 reads TGTGCCAGCAGCTATCCCGGGACTAGCGGACGCCGCACAGATACGCAGTATTTT.

J is TRBJ2-5 and V is TRBV10-3; D perhaps matches TRBD2 (5 bases). The V end lost 5 bases, the J end lost 2 bases, and 9 bases lay between the germline ends. The CDR3 has 13 amino acids. Germline CDR1 and CDR2: ENHRY and SYGVKD. CDR3 amino acids: CAISHGIQETQYF. The CDR3 DNA reads TGTGCCATCAGTCACGGGATTCAAGAGACCCAGTACTTC.

The genes are TRBV5-1 and TRBJ2-5; D may match TRBD1 or TRBD2 (5 bases each). The CDR3 covers 15 residues. V was clipped by 1 base and J by 1 base, with 11 bases between them. Germline V gene lookup returns CDR1 SGHRS and CDR2 YFSETQ. This chain's CDR3 is CASSLRRGAQETQYF. The DNA for the CDR3 is TGCGCCAGCAGCTTGCGTCGAGGGGCCCAAGAGACCCAGTACTTC.

The chain uses TRBV7-8 and TRBJ1-3, with D unresolved. The CDR3 runs to 14 residues. Germline assignment: CDR1 SGHVS and CDR2 FQNEAQ. V was pared by 2 bases and J by 0 bases, with 5 bases between. For the CDR3, the DNA is TGTGCCAGCAGCTTAATCGTCTCTGGAAACACCATATATTTT. Its protein product is CASSLIVSGNTIYF.

The chain links TRBV5-1 to TRBJ2-2; D is tentatively TRBD1 or TRBD2 (5 bases each). Germline lookup yields CDR1 SGHRS and CDR2 YFSETQ. The CDR3 is made up of 15 amino acids. V dropped 7 bases and J dropped 9 bases, with 22 bases sitting between them. The DNA of the CDR3 is TGCGCCAGCGGAATCTCACCGGGGCCGTACCGGGAGCTGTTTTTT. It specifies CASGISPGPYRELFF.

This clone was seen just once. The chain combines TRBV5-5 with TRBJ1-5; no reliable D call. The CDR3 spans 12 residues. Deletions cut 5 bases from V and 2 bases from J, with 5 bases between. The germline gives CDR1 SGHKS, CDR2 YYEKEE (reference sequence). CDR3 nucleotide sequence: TGTGCCAGCAGTGGAGGCAATCAGCCCCAGCATTTT. This encodes CASSGGNQPQHF.

The CDR3 spells CASSLTSVTYNEQFF. CDR3 nucleotides: TGTGCCAGCAGCTTGACTAGCGTTACCTACAATGAGCAGTTCTTC. This chain uses TRBV6-5 with TRBJ2-1, with 8 bases aligning to TRBD2. The CDR3 has 15 amino acids. The junction had 6 bases not matched to a gene; V was cut back by 6 bases and J by 2 bases. The germline CDR1 and CDR2 sequences are MNHEY and SVGAGI.

The genes are TRBV7-2 and TRBJ2-7; no clear D gene. In germline, CDR1 is SGHTA, CDR2 FQGNSA. V gave up 6 bases and J gave up 6 bases, with 9 bases separating them. The CDR3 runs to 11 residues. The CDR3 reads CASRLGLEQYF. For the CDR3, the DNA is TGTGCCAGCAGGTTGGGTCTCGAGCAGTACTTC.

The V call is TRBV11-2, the J call TRBJ2-7; 7 bases are a match to TRBD2. Germline CDR1 SGHAT, CDR2 FQNNGV. Losses at the gene ends were 4 bases for V and 0 bases for J; bases not matched to a gene: 9. The CDR3 is 16 residues long. CDR3 sequence: CASSSLWASGSYEQYF. The CDR3 DNA reads as TGTGCCAGCAGCTCGCTTTGGGCTAGCGGCTCCTACGAGCAGTACTTC.

This clone was observed once. The chain combines TRBV7-3 with TRBJ2-3, with D possibly being TRBD1 or TRBD2 (5 bases each). V was cut by 2 bases and J by 5 bases, with 17 bases left in between. The CDR3 is made up of 16 amino acids. Per germline, CDR1 SGHTA and CDR2 FQGTGA. CDR3 in amino acids: CASSLGGGAPGDTQYF. In DNA form, the CDR3 reads TGTGCCAGCAGCTTAGGAGGTGGGGCCCCTGGAGATACGCAGTATTTT.

The V call is TRBV5-1, the J call TRBJ2-3; 10 bases match TRBD2. CDR3 length equals 15 residues. The V segment lost 4 bases and the J segment 6 bases; nucleotides outside the gene matches: 8. The V gene's germline CDR1 is SGHRS and CDR2 YFSETQ. CDR3 DNA sequence: TGCGCCAGCAGCGGTCCCAGCGGGAGGGGCGATACGCAGTATTTT. Translating it yields CASSGPSGRGDTQYF.

V gene TRBV6-5 combines with J gene TRBJ1-4; possible D gene TRBD1, 6 bases. Germline CDR1 is MNHEY and CDR2 is SVGAGI. V was cut by 4 bases and J by 8 bases, with 14 bases left in between. The CDR3 contains 14 residues. The CDR3 region has the DNA TGTGCCAGCAGTTCTTATCAGGGGAGGGAAAAACTGTTTTTT. Translated, it gives CASSSYQGREKLFF.

The chain has TRBV30 and TRBJ2-1, with D possibly called TRBD1 or TRBD2 (6 bases each). Per germline, CDR1 GTSNPN and CDR2 SVGIG (reference sequence). This CDR3 is built from 15 residues. The V and J ends lost 5 bases and 4 bases respectively, with 18 bases between them. This CDR3 reads CAWSGGTPIYNEQFF. As DNA, the CDR3 is TGTGCCTGGTCGGGCGGGACACCCATATACAATGAGCAGTTCTTC.

The rearrangement uses TRBV15 and TRBJ1-2; D is undetermined. The CDR3 is 16 amino acids. Germline CDR1 and CDR2: LNHNV and YYDKDF (reference sequence). Trimming shortened V by 1 base and J by 2 bases, and 14 bases separated the two germline ends. CDR3 sequence: CATSRGAPGQNYGYTF. CDR3 DNA: TGTGCCACCAGCAGAGGAGCCCCAGGTCAGAACTATGGCTACACCTTC.

J is TRBJ2-1 and V is TRBV5-1; D is unclear. CDR3 length: 14 residues. Looked up from germline, CDR1 is SGHRS and CDR2 is YFSETQ. V was pared by 0 bases and J by 2 bases, with 6 bases between. The CDR3 is CASSLGQAYNEQFF. The CDR3 coding sequence is TGCGCCAGCAGCTTGGGGCAGGCCTACAATGAGCAGTTCTTC.

V usage is TRBV28 and J usage is TRBJ2-7, with TRBD2 matching 8 bases. CDR1 is MDHEN and CDR2 is SYDVKM in the germline V gene. V lost 1 base, J lost 4 bases, and 9 bases stayed unmatched. This CDR3 comprises 16 residues. CDR3 sequence: CASSLLPSGRSYEQYF. Here the CDR3 DNA reads TGTGCCAGCAGTTTATTGCCCAGCGGGAGATCGTACGAGCAGTACTTC.

V gene TRBV28 combines with J gene TRBJ1-3; no reliable D call. Deletions cut 4 bases from V and 0 bases from J, with 7 bases between. The germline gives CDR1 MDHEN, CDR2 SYDVKM. The CDR3 has 14 residues. The CDR3 protein is CASSSHNSGNTIYF. The CDR3 DNA reads TGTGCCAGCAGTTCCCACAACTCTGGAAACACCATATATTTT.